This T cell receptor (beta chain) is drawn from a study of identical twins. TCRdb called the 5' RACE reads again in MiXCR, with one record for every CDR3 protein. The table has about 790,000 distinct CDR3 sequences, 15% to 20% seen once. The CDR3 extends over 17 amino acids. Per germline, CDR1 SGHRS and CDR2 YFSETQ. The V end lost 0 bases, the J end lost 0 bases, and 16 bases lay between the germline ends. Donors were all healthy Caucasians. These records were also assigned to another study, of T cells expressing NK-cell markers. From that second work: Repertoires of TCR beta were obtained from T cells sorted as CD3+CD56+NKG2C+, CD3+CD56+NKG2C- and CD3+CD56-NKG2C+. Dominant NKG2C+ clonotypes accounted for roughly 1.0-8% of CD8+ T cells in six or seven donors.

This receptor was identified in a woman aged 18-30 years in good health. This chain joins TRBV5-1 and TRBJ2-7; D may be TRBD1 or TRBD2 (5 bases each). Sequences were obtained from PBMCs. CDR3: CASSLGGDGYYSYEQYF. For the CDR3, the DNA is TGCGCCAGCAGCTTGGGTGGGGACGGCTACTACTCCTACGAGCAGTACTTC.